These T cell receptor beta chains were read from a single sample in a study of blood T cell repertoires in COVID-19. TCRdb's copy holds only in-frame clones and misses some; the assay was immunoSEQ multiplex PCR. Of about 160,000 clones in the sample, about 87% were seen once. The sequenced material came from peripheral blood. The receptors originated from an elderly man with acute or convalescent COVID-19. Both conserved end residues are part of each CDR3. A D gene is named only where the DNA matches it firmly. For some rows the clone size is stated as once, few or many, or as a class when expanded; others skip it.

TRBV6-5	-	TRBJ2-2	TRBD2	CASSSGGAGGELFF	TGTGCCAGCAGCTCCGGGGGGGCCGGCGGGGAGCTGTTTTTT
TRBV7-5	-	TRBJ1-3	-	CVRGTGSIRTIYF	TGTGTCAGAGGCACAGGTTCGATCAGGACCATATATTTT
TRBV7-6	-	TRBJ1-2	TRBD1	CASSLGTGTSYGYTF	TGTGCCAGCAGCTTAGGGACAGGGACGAGTTATGGCTACACCTTC
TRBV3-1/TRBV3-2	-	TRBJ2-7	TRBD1	CASSLMGQGADEQYF	TGTGCCAGCAGCCTCATGGGACAGGGGGCGGACGAGCAGTACTTC
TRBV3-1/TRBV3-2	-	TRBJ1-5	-	CASSQVGTPNQPQHF	TGTGCCAGCAGCCAGGTCGGGACACCGAATCAGCCCCAGCATTTT
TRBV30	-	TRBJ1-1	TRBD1	CAWSVRGTAMNTEAFF	TGTGCCTGGAGTGTAAGGGGGACAGCCATGAACACTGAAGCTTTCTTT
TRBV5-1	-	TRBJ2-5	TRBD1	CASSLETGGGETQYF	TGCGCCAGCAGCTTGGAGACAGGGGGCGGGGAGACCCAGTACTTC
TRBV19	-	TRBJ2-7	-	CASSIGSSYEQYF	TGTGCCAGTAGTATTGGGAGTTCCTACGAGCAGTACTTC
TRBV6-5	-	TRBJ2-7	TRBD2	CASRTGLGVYYEQYF	TGTGCCAGCAGGACGGGACTAGGAGTCTACTACGAGCAGTACTTC
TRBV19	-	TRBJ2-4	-	CASSIGGGVSKNIQYF	TGTGCCAGTAGTATAGGAGGAGGGGTATCCAAAAACATTCAGTACTTC
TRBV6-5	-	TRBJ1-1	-	CASSNKMNTEAFF	TGTGCCAGCAGTAACAAAATGAACACTGAAGCTTTCTTT
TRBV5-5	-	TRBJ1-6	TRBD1	CASSPRTGLNSPLHF	TGTGCCAGCAGCCCCCGGACAGGCCTTAATTCACCCCTCCACTTT
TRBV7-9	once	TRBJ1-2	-	CASSLASRSYGYTF	TGTGCCAGCAGCTTAGCGTCGCGCTCCTATGGCTACACCTTC
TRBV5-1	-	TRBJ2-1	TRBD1	CASSYYRDSSYNEQFF	TGCGCCAGCAGCTACTACCGGGACAGCTCCTACAATGAGCAGTTCTTC
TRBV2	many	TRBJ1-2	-	CASSETGSRDLGYGYTF	TGTGCCAGCAGTGAAACGGGGAGCCGGGACTTGGGGTATGGCTACACCTTC
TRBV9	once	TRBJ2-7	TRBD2	CASSLGTSGSREQYF	TGTGCCAGCAGCCTGGGGACTAGCGGGAGTAGAGAGCAGTACTTC
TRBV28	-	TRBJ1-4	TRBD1	CASSLLTGTAPQGLFF	TGTGCCAGCAGTCTACTTACCGGGACAGCCCCACAGGGACTGTTTTTT
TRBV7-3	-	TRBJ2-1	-	CASSALGAPGEQFF	TGTGCCAGCAGCGCCCTGGGGGCGCCGGGTGAGCAGTTCTTC
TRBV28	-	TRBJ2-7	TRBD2	CASTALETSGRAGEQYF	TGTGCCAGCACCGCTCTAGAGACTAGCGGGAGGGCCGGCGAGCAGTACTTC
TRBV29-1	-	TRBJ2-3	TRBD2	CSVERTSGTDTQYF	TGCAGCGTTGAGAGGACTAGTGGGACAGATACGCAGTATTTT
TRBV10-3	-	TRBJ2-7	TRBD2	CAISDPSGNTYEQYF	TGTGCCATCAGTGACCCTAGCGGCAATACCTACGAGCAGTACTTC
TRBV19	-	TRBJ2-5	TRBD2	CASSPRTSGGARETQYF	TGTGCCAGTAGTCCCCGGACTAGCGGGGGGGCTCGGGAGACCCAGTACTTC
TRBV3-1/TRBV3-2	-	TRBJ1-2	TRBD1	CASSRQGNYGYTF	TGTGCCAGCAGCCGACAGGGGAACTATGGCTACACCTTC
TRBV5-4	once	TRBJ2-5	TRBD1	CASSSGTEQETQYF	TGTGCCAGCAGCTCAGGGACAGAGCAAGAGACCCAGTACTTC
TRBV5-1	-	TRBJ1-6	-	CASSLETGENSPLHF	TGCGCCAGCAGCTTGGAAACAGGAGAGAATTCACCCCTCCACTTT
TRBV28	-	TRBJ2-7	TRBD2	CASRPSGGDYEQYF	TGTGCCAGCAGACCAAGCGGGGGTGATTACGAGCAGTACTTC
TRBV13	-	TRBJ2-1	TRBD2	CASSLGVSGVSHNEQFF	TGTGCCAGCAGCTTAGGGGTTAGCGGGGTGAGTCACAATGAGCAGTTCTTC
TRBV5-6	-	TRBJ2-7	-	CASSLVAGYEQYF	TGTGCCAGCAGCTTGGTGGCGGGGTACGAGCAGTACTTC
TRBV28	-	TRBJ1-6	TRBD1	CASSLHQGVNSPLHF	TGTGCCAGCAGTTTGCATCAGGGGGTCAATTCACCCCTCCACTTT
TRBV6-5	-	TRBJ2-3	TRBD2	CASSSGRSADTQYF	TGTGCCAGCAGTAGCGGGAGATCCGCAGATACGCAGTATTTT
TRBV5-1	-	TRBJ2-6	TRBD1	CASSPMAGQGLSGANVLTF	TGCGCCAGCAGCCCCATGGCGGGACAGGGCTTGAGTGGGGCCAACGTCCTGACTTTC
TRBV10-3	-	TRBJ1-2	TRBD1	CAISELPGQPSGYTF	TGTGCCATCAGTGAGCTACCGGGACAGCCGTCGGGCTACACCTTC
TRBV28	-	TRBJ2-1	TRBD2	CASSLGGGLGEQFF	TGTGCCAGCAGTTTGGGCGGGGGGCTTGGTGAGCAGTTCTTC
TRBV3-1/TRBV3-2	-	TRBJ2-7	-	CASSRETQRNEQYF	TGTGCCAGCAGCCGGGAGACCCAGCGGAACGAGCAGTACTTC
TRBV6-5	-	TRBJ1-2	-	CASSVGNGRGYTF	TGTGCCAGCAGCGTGGGCAATGGAAGAGGCTACACCTTC
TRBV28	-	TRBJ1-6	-	CASMTGGSPLHF	TGTGCCAGCATGACAGGAGGATCACCCCTCCACTTT
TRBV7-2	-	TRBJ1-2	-	CASTPHGTSYGYTF	TGTGCCAGCACCCCTCACGGGACAAGCTATGGCTACACCTTC